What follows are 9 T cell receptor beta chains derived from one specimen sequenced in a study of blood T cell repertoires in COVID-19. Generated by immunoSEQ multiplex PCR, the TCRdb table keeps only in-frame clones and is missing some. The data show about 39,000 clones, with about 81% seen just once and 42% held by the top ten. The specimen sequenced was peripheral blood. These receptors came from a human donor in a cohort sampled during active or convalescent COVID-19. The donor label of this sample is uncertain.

CDR3 nucleotide sequence: TGCGCCAGCAGCCTAACCCGGGACAGAGGATACAATGAGCAGTTCTTC. Its translation: CASSLTRDRGYNEQFF. This chain uses TRBV5-1 with TRBJ2-1, with 7 bases fitting TRBD1. In germline, CDR1 is SGHRS, CDR2 YFSETQ. The CDR3 loop spans 16 amino acids. With V trimmed by 4 bases and J by 4 bases, 11 bases remained unmatched. Full variable domain (missing parts from reference TRBV5-1 and TRBJ2-1): KAGVTQTPRYLIKTRGQQVTLSCSPISGHRSVSWYQQTPGQGLQFLFEYFSETQRNKGNFPGRFSGRQFSNSRSEMNVSTLELGDSALYLCASSLTRDRGYNEQFFGPGTRLTVL.

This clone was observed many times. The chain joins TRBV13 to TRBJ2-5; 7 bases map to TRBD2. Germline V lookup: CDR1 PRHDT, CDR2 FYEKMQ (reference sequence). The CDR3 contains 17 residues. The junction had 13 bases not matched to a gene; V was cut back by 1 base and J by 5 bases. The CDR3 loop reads CASSLVLAVIPGETQYF. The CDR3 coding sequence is TGTGCCAGCAGCTTAGTGCTAGCGGTAATTCCAGGGGAGACCCAGTACTTC.

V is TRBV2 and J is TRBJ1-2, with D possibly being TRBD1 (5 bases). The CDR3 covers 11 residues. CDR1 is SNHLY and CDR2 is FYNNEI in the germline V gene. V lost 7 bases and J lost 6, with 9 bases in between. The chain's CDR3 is CASMQGHGYTF. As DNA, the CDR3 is TGTGCCAGCATGCAGGGTCATGGCTACACCTTC.

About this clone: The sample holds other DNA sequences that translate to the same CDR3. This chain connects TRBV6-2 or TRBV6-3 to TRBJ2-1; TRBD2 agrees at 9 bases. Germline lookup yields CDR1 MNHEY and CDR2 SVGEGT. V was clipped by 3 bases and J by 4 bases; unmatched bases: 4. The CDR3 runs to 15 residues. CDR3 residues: CASSYRTSAYNEQFF. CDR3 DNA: TGTGCCAGCAGTTATAGGACTAGCGCTTACAATGAGCAGTTCTTC.

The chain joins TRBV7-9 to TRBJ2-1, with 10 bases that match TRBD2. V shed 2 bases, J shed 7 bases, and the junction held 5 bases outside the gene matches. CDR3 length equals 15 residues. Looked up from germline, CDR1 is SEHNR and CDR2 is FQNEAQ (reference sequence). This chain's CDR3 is CASSLKTSGENEQFF. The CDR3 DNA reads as TGTGCCAGCAGCTTAAAAACTAGCGGGGAGAATGAGCAGTTCTTC.

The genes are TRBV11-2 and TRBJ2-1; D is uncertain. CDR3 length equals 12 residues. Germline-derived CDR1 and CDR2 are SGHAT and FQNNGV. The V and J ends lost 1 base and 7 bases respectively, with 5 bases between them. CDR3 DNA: TGTGCCAGCAGCTTAGTCGTAAATGAGCAGTTCTTC. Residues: CASSLVVNEQFF.

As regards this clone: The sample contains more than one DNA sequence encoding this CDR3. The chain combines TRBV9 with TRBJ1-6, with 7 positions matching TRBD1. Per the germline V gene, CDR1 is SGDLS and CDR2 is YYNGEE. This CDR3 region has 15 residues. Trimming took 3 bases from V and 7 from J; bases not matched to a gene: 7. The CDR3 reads CASSATGTENSPLHF. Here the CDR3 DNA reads TGTGCCAGCAGCGCGACCGGGACAGAAAATTCACCCCTCCACTTT. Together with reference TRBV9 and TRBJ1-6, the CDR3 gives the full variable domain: DSGVTQTPKHLITATGQRVTLRCSPRSGDLSVYWYQQSLDQGLQFLIQYYNGEERAKGNILERFSAQQFPDLHSELNLSSLELGDSALYFCASSATGTENSPLHFGNGTRLTVT.

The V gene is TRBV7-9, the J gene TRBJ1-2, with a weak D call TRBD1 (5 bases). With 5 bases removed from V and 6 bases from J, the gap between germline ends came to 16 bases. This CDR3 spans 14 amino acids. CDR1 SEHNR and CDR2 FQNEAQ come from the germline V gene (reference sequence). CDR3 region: CASSPPDRADGYTF. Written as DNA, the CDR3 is TGTGCCAGCAGCCCTCCCGACAGAGCAGATGGCTACACCTTC.

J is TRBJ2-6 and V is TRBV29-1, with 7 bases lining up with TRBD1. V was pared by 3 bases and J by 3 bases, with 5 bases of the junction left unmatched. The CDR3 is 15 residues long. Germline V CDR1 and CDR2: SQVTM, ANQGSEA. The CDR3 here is CSVDLGTVGANVLTF. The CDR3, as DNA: TGCAGCGTTGACCTCGGGACAGTTGGGGCCAACGTCCTGACTTTC.